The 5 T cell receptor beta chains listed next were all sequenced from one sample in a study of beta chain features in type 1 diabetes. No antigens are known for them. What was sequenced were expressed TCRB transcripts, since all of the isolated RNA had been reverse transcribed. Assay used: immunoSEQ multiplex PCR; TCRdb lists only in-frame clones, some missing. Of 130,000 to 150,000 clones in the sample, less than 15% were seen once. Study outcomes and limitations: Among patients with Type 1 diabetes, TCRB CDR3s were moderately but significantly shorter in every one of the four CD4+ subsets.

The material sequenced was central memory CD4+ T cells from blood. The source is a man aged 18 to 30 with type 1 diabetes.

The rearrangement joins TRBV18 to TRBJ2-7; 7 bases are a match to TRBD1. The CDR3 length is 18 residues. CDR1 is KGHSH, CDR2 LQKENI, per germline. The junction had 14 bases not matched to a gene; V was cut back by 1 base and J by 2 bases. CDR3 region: CASSPRVGSDRSTYEQYF. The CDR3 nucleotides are TGTGCCAGCTCACCACGCGTTGGGTCGGACAGGAGTACCTACGAGCAGTACTTC.

CDR3 protein: CASSGQGANTGELFF. In DNA, the CDR3 is TGTGCCAGCAGTGGACAGGGGGCGAACACCGGGGAGCTGTTTTTT. The rearrangement uses TRBV2 and TRBJ2-2; 9 nucleotides align to TRBD1. The V gene end was trimmed by 4 bases and the J gene end by 0 bases; junction bases not matched to a gene: 0. The germline CDR1 and CDR2 sequences are SNHLY and FYNNEI. This CDR3 comprises 15 residues.

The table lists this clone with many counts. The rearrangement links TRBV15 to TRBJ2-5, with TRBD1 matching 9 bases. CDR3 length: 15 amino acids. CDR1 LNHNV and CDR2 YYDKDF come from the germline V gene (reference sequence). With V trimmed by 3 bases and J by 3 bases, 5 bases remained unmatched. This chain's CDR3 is CATSRGQGGEETQYF. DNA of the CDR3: TGTGCCACCAGCAGGGGACAGGGAGGGGAAGAGACCCAGTACTTC.

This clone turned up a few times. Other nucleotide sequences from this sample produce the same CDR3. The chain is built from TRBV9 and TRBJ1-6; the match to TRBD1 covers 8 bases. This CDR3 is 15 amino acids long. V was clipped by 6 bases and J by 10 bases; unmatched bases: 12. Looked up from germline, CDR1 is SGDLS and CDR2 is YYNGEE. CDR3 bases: TGTGCCAGCACCGGTACGGACAGGGCAGTATCACCCCTCCACTTT. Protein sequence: CASTGTDRAVSPLHF.

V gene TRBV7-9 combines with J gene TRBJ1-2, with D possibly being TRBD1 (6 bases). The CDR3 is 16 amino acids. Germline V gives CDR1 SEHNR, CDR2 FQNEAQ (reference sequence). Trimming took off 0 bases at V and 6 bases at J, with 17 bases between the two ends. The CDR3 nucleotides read TGTGCCAGCAGCTTAGCGGAGGTAACAGGGTGGAATGGCTACACCTTC. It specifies CASSLAEVTGWNGYTF. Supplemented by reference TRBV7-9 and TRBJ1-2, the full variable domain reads DTGVSQNPRHKITKRGQNVTFRCDPISEHNRLYWYRQTLGQGPEFLTYFQNEAQLEKSRLLSDRFSAERPKGSFSTLEIQRTEQGDSAMYLCASSLAEVTGWNGYTFGSGTRLTVV.